This entry lists 2 T cell receptor beta chains sequenced from one sample in a study of early T cells in non-severe SARS-CoV-2 infection. MiXCR, run by TCRdb on the 5' RACE reads, gives a single entry per CDR3 protein. This table has around 40,000 distinct CDR3 sequences, 6% to 8% appearing once. Sequencing used whole blood, obtained at baseline. The receptors here all came from an adult who was a healthcare worker with PCR-confirmed SARS-CoV-2 infection or an uninfected control (not recorded which).

For this clonotype: It is unclear where the CDR3 begins or ends on the DNA, so no DNA is shown, and the CDR3 is as TCRdb lists it. The chain links TRBV6-6 to TRBJ2-3; the table's D call of TRBD1 was not tested on the DNA. CDR1 MNHNY and CDR2 SVGAGI come from the germline V gene (reference sequence). The CDR3 has 15 amino acids, counting both end residues. This CDR3 is CASSSSTGTKDTQYF.

The gene calls are TRBV27 and TRBJ1-1; tentative D call: TRBD1 (6 bases). This CDR3 has 13 amino acids. Germline values: CDR1 MNHEY, CDR2 SMNVEV (reference sequence). The germline V and J ends were trimmed by 5 bases and 4 bases, with 11 bases remaining between them. The CDR3 DNA is TGTGCCAGCAGTCCCCCCAGGGGCACTGAAGCTTTCTTT. It translates to CASSPPRGTEAFF.